The 30 T cell receptor beta chains listed next were all sequenced from one sample in a study of blood T cell repertoires in COVID-19 (TCRdb year 2020). Receptors were amplified or captured by the immunoSEQ multiplex PCR assay. Sourced from immuneACCESS, this table was stored by TCRdb with only in-frame sequences that have V and J called. A share of the clones is absent; for the studies checked, an unresolved V gene accounts for under half, and the remainder has no known explanation. The sample data list roughly 120,000 clones, and more than 70% of these were observed just once. The ten largest clones capture approximately 5% of the sample. Specimen: peripheral blood. All receptors come from a woman aged 60-75 years with COVID-19, enrolled during active disease.

V is TRBV4-2 and J is TRBJ2-5, with 7 nucleotides matching TRBD2. With 3 bases clipped from V and 2 bases from J, the junction kept 6 bases outside the gene matches. Germline values: CDR1 LGHNA, CDR2 YNFKEQ. The CDR3 is made up of 15 amino acids. The CDR3 loop reads CASSHAPGLQETQYF. CDR3 bases: TGTGCCAGCAGCCACGCCCCGGGACTACAAGAGACCCAGTACTTC.

DNA for the CDR3: TGCAGTGCTAGTGGTTCTAACAGGGGTGGGACTGAAGCTTTCTTT. Residues: CSASGSNRGGTEAFF. The chain has TRBV20-1 and TRBJ1-1; TRBD1 matches at 7 bases. V gave up 3 bases and J gave up 5 bases; unmatched junction bases: 12. From germline, CDR1 is DFQATT and CDR2 SNEGSKA (reference sequence). The CDR3 length is 15 residues.

The rearrangement uses TRBV5-8 and TRBJ1-6; D ambiguous. V lost 0 bases and J 8 bases, leaving 12 bases between the germline ends. The CDR3 loop spans 15 amino acids. CDR1 is SGHTS and CDR2 is YDEGEE in the germline V gene. The CDR3 bases are TGTGCCAGCAGCTTGGGTCGGGGTAGAGATTCACCCCTCCACTTT. Its translation: CASSLGRGRDSPLHF.

The J gene is TRBJ1-1, the V gene TRBV2, with D perhaps TRBD1 (6 bases). The CDR3 extends over 14 amino acids. Germline V gene lookup returns CDR1 SNHLY and CDR2 FYNNEI. V shed 6 bases and J shed 0 bases, with 11 bases lying between them. Here the CDR3 DNA reads TGTGCCAGCAGACCTACAGGGATGAACACTGAAGCTTTCTTT. As protein: CASRPTGMNTEAFF.

This clone has just one count. The identical CDR3 is also encoded by other nucleotide sequences in the sample. This chain uses TRBV7-2 with TRBJ1-5; 9 positions agree with TRBD1. Trimming removed 3 bases from V and 4 bases from J; junction bases left unmatched: 1. The length of the CDR3 is 14 residues. Per the germline V gene, CDR1 is SGHTA and CDR2 is FQGNSA. The CDR3 nucleotides are TGTGCCAGCAGCTTGGGACAGGGAAATCAGCCCCAGCATTTT. Translating it yields CASSLGQGNQPQHF.

This clone has just one count. The genes are TRBV2 and TRBJ2-3; 15 bases fit TRBD2. The CDR3 has 14 residues. V lost 6 bases to trimming and J lost 6 bases; unmatched junction nucleotides: 1. Germline CDR1 SNHLY, CDR2 FYNNEI. The CDR3 loop reads CASSGTSGGDTQYF. The CDR3 nucleotides are TGTGCCAGCAGCGGGACTAGCGGGGGGGATACGCAGTATTTT.

This chain uses TRBV10-3 with TRBJ1-2; TRBD1 matches at 11 bases. Trimming took 3 bases from V and 8 from J; bases not matched to a gene: 5. The CDR3 sequence is 14 residues long. Germline loops: CDR1 ENHRY, CDR2 SYGVKD. CDR3 region: CAISEGQGARGYTF. Here the CDR3 DNA reads TGTGCCATCAGTGAAGGACAGGGGGCGCGGGGCTACACCTTC.

This chain links TRBV10-1 with TRBJ1-1, with D unclear. V lost 0 bases, J lost 4 bases, and 12 bases lay in between. CDR3 length: 15 residues. CDR1 and CDR2 (germline): WNHNN, SYGVQD (reference sequence). Here the CDR3 DNA reads TGCGCCAGCAGTGAGTCGGCAGGATCTGGCACTGAAGCTTTCTTT. This translates into CASSESAGSGTEAFF.

The gene calls are TRBV7-2 and TRBJ2-3, with 7 bases aligning to TRBD2. V lost 1 base, J lost 7 bases, and 8 bases stayed unmatched. This CDR3 is 15 amino acids long. Germline V gene sequence: CDR1 SGHTA, CDR2 FQGNSA. In DNA, the CDR3 is TGTGCCAGCAGCTTAGACTGGAGCGGGGCCTATACGCAGTATTTT. This sequence encodes CASSLDWSGAYTQYF.

The V and J genes are TRBV24-1 and TRBJ2-5, with D perhaps matching TRBD1 (5 bases). Trimming removed 0 bases at V and 7 bases at J, with 8 bases between. The germline gives CDR1 KGHDR, CDR2 SFDVKD. The CDR3 loop spans 13 amino acids. CDR3 sequence (DNA): TGTGCCACCAGTGATTTGCAGGGTCGGACCCAGTACTTC. Amino acid sequence: CATSDLQGRTQYF.

The table lists this clone with a count of one. The chain recombines TRBV24-1 with TRBJ1-5; possible D gene TRBD1, 5 bases. This CDR3 has 13 residues. V was clipped by 4 bases and J by 8 bases, with 11 bases between them. Germline V lookup: CDR1 KGHDR, CDR2 SFDVKD. The CDR3 bases are TGTGCCACCAGTGACGGGACTACGGAGCCCCAGCATTTT. Encoded protein: CATSDGTTEPQHF.

The chain carries TRBV7-3 and TRBJ2-3, with D possibly matching TRBD2 (5 bases). Trimming took off 1 base at V and 0 bases at J, with 14 bases between the two ends. The CDR3 spans 17 residues. Germline loops: CDR1 SGHTA, CDR2 FQGTGA. The CDR3 is CASSLMADSSSTDTQYF. In DNA form, the CDR3 reads TGTGCCAGCAGCTTAATGGCGGACTCCTCTAGCACAGATACGCAGTATTTT.

The chain combines TRBV4-3 with TRBJ1-1; the D is unclear. The CDR3 extends over 14 amino acids. The ends were cut back, 1 base at V and 1 base at J, with 7 bases in the middle. CDR1 and CDR2 from the germline V gene are LGHNA and YSLEER. The CDR3 sequence: CASSQVGENTEAFF. The CDR3 DNA reads as TGCGCCAGCAGCCAAGTCGGAGAGAACACTGAAGCTTTCTTT.

This clone was recorded a few times. The CDR3: CASSQNSDRGYEQYF. DNA of the CDR3: TGCGCCAGCAGCCAGAACTCGGACAGGGGATACGAGCAGTACTTC. This chain connects TRBV4-1 to TRBJ2-7; 9 nucleotides agree with TRBD1. Trimming removed 3 bases from V and 4 bases from J; junction bases left unmatched: 7. CDR3 length: 15 residues. The germline V gene encodes CDR1 MGHRA and CDR2 YSYEKL.

This sequence joins TRBV2 and TRBJ1-2; 11 nucleotides agree with TRBD1. The V and J ends lost 2 bases and 8 bases, in that order; junction bases with no gene match: 7. The CDR3 runs 15 residues. In germline, CDR1 is SNHLY, CDR2 FYNNEI. The CDR3, as DNA: TGTGCCAGCAGTGAAAGGACAGGGGGCTATGGAGGCTACACCTTC. It yields the protein CASSERTGGYGGYTF. Full variable domain (remainder filled in from reference TRBV2 and TRBJ1-2): EPEVTQTPSHQVTQMGQEVILRCVPISNHLYFYWYRQILGQKVEFLVSFYNNEISEKSEIFDDQFSVERPDGSNFTLKIRSTKLEDSAMYFCASSERTGGYGGYTFGSGTRLTVV.

Here the CDR3 reads CSASRGQGDQPQHF. The DNA of the CDR3 is TGCAGTGCTAGTAGGGGACAGGGGGATCAGCCCCAGCATTTT. V usage is TRBV20-1 and J usage is TRBJ1-5; 11 positions match TRBD1. V gave up 3 bases and J gave up 5 bases; unmatched junction bases: 3. Germline V gene lookup returns CDR1 DFQATT and CDR2 SNEGSKA (reference sequence). The CDR3 runs to 14 residues.

The chain joins TRBV4-1 to TRBJ2-1; TRBD2 agrees at 9 bases. The CDR3 covers 16 residues. From germline, CDR1 is MGHRA and CDR2 YSYEKL. Trimming cost V 3 bases and J 6 bases; bases outside gene matches: 9. The CDR3 region is CASSQRSAGGFNEQFF. In DNA, the CDR3 is TGCGCCAGCAGCCAGAGGTCAGCGGGGGGTTTCAATGAGCAGTTCTTC.

The chain carries TRBV19 and TRBJ1-5, with D possibly being TRBD1 (6 bases). V was shortened by 10 bases and J by 0 bases, with 19 bases between the two germline ends. This CDR3 is 16 amino acids long. Germline V lookup: CDR1 LNHDA, CDR2 SQIVND (reference sequence). This CDR3 reads CANPYRRGGSNQPQHF. As DNA, the CDR3 is TGTGCCAACCCGTATCGGAGGGGGGGTAGCAATCAGCCCCAGCATTTT.

The J gene is TRBJ1-2, the V gene TRBV5-1; D gene ambiguous. V lost 3 bases to trimming and J lost 5 bases, with 17 bases between them. The CDR3 contains 15 residues. Germline V gives CDR1 SGHRS, CDR2 YFSETQ. The CDR3 region is CASSSQELDGYGYTF. The CDR3 region has the DNA TGCGCCAGCAGCTCCCAGGAACTAGATGGGTATGGCTACACCTTC.

V gene TRBV2 combines with J gene TRBJ1-5, with 7 bases identical to TRBD1. The trim removed 1 base at V and 5 bases at J, leaving 8 bases unmatched. The CDR3 contains 16 residues. CDR1 and CDR2 from the germline V gene are SNHLY and FYNNEI. This CDR3 reads CASSEVATGAHQPQHF. The CDR3 DNA is TGTGCCAGCAGTGAAGTGGCCACAGGGGCCCATCAGCCCCAGCATTTT.

The chain is built from TRBV21-1 and TRBJ1-1; the table calls TRBD1, which could not be checked here. TRBV21-1 has pseudogene status. This CDR3 has 16 amino acids. CDR3 region: CASIPGQGVMNTEAFF. The CDR3 bases are TGTGCCAGCATACCGGGACAGGGGGTCATGAACACTGAAGCTTTCTTT.

The rearrangement links TRBV5-1 to TRBJ2-1; 7 bases align to TRBD2. Germline V lookup: CDR1 SGHRS, CDR2 YFSETQ. The CDR3 covers 15 residues. Trimming at V came to 5 bases and at J to 5 bases, leaving 10 bases not matched to a gene. The CDR3 nucleotides are TGCGCCAGCAGGCGAGGATCCGGGACTAACAATGAGCAGTTCTTC. It is translated as CASRRGSGTNNEQFF.

The rearrangement joins TRBV5-6 to TRBJ1-2; 8 bases fit TRBD1. The CDR3 runs 14 residues. Germline CDR1 SGHDT, CDR2 YYEEEE. The trim removed 0 bases at V and 7 bases at J, leaving 5 bases unmatched. The DNA for the CDR3 is TGTGCCAGCAGCTTGGGGCAGGGGGCCGGTGGCTACACCTTC. It translates to CASSLGQGAGGYTF.

The chain links TRBV7-3 to TRBJ2-3; 7 bases line up with TRBD2. Per germline, CDR1 SGHTA and CDR2 FQGTGA. The V and J ends lost 4 bases and 1 base, in that order; junction bases with no gene match: 5. The CDR3 is made up of 15 amino acids. The CDR3 coding sequence is TGTGCCAGCAGCTCCCAAACTAGCGGCACAGATACGCAGTATTTT. It specifies CASSSQTSGTDTQYF.

The gene calls are TRBV6-5 and TRBJ1-5; the D gene is possibly TRBD1 (6 bases). V shed 6 bases and J shed 5 bases, with 14 bases lying between them. CDR3 length: 14 residues. Germline V CDR1 and CDR2: MNHEY, SVGAGI. CDR3 loop: CASRSGTLHQPQHF. CDR3 DNA sequence: TGTGCCAGCAGATCCGGGACACTTCATCAGCCCCAGCATTTT.

This chain joins TRBV18 and TRBJ1-2; 7 bases are a match to TRBD1. The CDR3 sequence is 18 residues long. V gave up 2 bases and J gave up 8 bases; unmatched junction bases: 20. Germline V gene data show CDR1 as KGHSH and CDR2 as LQKENI. The DNA for the CDR3 is TGTGCCAGCTCACCAGTAACCGGGACAGACTCCTCTATGTTGGGCTACACCTTC. Amino acids: CASSPVTGTDSSMLGYTF.

The chain joins TRBV15 to TRBJ1-1; 10 bases match TRBD1. Germline loops: CDR1 LNHNV, CDR2 YYDKDF (reference sequence). The CDR3 covers 18 residues. Unmatched junction bases numbered 8, after V lost 1 base and J lost 0 bases. The CDR3 nucleotides are TGTGCCACCAGCAGAGTGCGGGACAGGGGTCTCATGAACACTGAAGCTTTCTTT. Protein product: CATSRVRDRGLMNTEAFF.

This clone was seen a handful of times. This specimen includes other DNA sequences encoding the same CDR3. J is TRBJ2-7 and V is TRBV12-3 or TRBV12-4; no reliable D call. The CDR3 runs to 12 residues. Trimming cost V 5 bases and J 4 bases, with 9 bases left between them. The CDR3 loop reads CASSPTVYEQYF. The CDR3 DNA reads TGTGCCAGCAGTCCCACAGTTTACGAGCAGTACTTC.

The sample holds one count of this clone. Other DNA sequences in the sample encode the same CDR3. This CDR3 reads CASSQGAGNQPQHF. CDR3 DNA sequence: TGTGCCAGTAGCCAGGGGGCCGGCAATCAGCCCCAGCATTTT. The chain is built from TRBV19 and TRBJ1-5; 8 positions agree with TRBD1. The CDR3 totals 14 residues. The junction had 3 bases not matched to a gene; V was cut back by 6 bases and J by 2 bases. Germline V gives CDR1 LNHDA, CDR2 SQIVND (reference sequence).

The rearrangement uses TRBV5-1 and TRBJ1-6; 9 bases line up with TRBD1. The CDR3 length is 17 residues. V gave up 0 bases and J gave up 0 bases; unmatched junction bases: 1. Germline V gives CDR1 SGHRS, CDR2 YFSETQ. The chain's CDR3 is CASSLETGGSYNSPLHF. CDR3 sequence (DNA): TGCGCCAGCAGCTTGGAGACAGGGGGCTCCTATAATTCACCCCTCCACTTT. The full variable domain, rest sourced from reference TRBV5-1 and TRBJ1-6, is KAGVTQTPRYLIKTRGQQVTLSCSPISGHRSVSWYQQTPGQGLQFLFEYFSETQRNKGNFPGRFSGRQFSNSRSEMNVSTLELGDSALYLCASSLETGGSYNSPLHFGNGTRLTVT.